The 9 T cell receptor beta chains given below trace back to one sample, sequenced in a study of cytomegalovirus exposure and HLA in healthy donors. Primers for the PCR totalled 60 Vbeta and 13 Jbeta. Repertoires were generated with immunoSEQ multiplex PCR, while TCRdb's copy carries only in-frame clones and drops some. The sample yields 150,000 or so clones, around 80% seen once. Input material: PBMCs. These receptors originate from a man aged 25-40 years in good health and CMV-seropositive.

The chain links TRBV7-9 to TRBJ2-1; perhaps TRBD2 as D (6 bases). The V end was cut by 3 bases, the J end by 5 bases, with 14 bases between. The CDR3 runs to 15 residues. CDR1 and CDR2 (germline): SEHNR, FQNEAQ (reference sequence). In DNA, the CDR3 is TGTGCCAGCAGCTTTGTTCTCGGGACTCACAATGAGCAGTTCTTC. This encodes CASSFVLGTHNEQFF.

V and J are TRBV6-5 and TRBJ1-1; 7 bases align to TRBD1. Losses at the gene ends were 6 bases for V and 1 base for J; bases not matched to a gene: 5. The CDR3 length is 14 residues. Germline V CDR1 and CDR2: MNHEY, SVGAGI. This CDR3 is CASSLGQWNTEAFF. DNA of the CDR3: TGTGCCAGCAGCTTGGGACAGTGGAACACTGAAGCTTTCTTT.

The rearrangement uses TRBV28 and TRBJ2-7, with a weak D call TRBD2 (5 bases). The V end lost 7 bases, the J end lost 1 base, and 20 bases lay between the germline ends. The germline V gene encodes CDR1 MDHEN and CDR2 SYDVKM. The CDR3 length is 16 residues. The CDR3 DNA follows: TGTGCCAGCAACCCATCCCGGGGTATGGTGTCCTACGAGCAGTACTTC. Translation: CASNPSRGMVSYEQYF.

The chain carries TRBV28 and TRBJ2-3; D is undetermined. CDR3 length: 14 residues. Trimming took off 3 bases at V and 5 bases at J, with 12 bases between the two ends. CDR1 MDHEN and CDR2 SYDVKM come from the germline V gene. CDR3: CASSFRQLLDTQYF. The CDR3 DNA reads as TGTGCCAGCAGTTTTCGACAACTGCTAGATACGCAGTATTTT.

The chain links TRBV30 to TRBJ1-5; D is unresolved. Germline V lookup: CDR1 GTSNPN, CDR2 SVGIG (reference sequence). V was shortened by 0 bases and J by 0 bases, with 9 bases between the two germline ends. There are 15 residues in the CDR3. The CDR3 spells CAWSVGRNSNQPQHF. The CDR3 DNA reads TGTGCCTGGAGTGTTGGGAGGAATAGCAATCAGCCCCAGCATTTT.

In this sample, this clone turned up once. The CDR3 sequence is CASSPGLAGGPADTQYF. The CDR3 coding sequence is TGTGCCAGCAGCCCCGGACTAGCGGGAGGGCCAGCAGATACGCAGTATTTT. V is TRBV9 and J is TRBJ2-3, with 15 bases fitting TRBD2. The CDR3 runs to 17 residues. V trimming: 4 bases; J trimming: 4 bases; junction bases outside the gene matches: 7. The germline CDR1 and CDR2 sequences are SGDLS and YYNGEE.

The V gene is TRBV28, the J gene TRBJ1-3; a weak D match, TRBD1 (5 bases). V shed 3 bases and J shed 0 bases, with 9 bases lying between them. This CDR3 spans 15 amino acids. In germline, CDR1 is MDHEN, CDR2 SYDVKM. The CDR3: CASSLVGPSGNTIYF. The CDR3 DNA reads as TGTGCCAGCAGTTTGGTGGGGCCCTCTGGAAACACCATATATTTT.

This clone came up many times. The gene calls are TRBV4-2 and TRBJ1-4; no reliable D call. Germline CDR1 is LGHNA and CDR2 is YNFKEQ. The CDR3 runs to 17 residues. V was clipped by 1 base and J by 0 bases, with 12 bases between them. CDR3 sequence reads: CASSQVGTLSTNEKLFF. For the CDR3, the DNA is TGTGCCAGCAGCCAAGTGGGCACCCTATCAACTAATGAAAAACTGTTTTTT.

The CDR3 here is CASSSPSGNYNEQFF. Written as DNA, the CDR3 is TGTGCCAGCAGCTCTCCTAGCGGCAACTACAATGAGCAGTTCTTC. The chain recombines TRBV11-3 with TRBJ2-1; 7 bases are shared with TRBD2. The V and J ends lost 4 bases and 3 bases, in that order; junction bases with no gene match: 6. The CDR3 loop spans 15 amino acids. CDR1 is SGHNT and CDR2 is YENEEA in the germline V gene.